This T cell receptor (beta chain) was documented in a study of cytomegalovirus exposure and HLA in healthy donors. PCR used 60 Vbeta primers and 13 Jbeta primers. Data came from immunoSEQ multiplex PCR; TCRdb stores just in-frame clones and leaves some out. Among 120,000 to 150,000 clones listed, 88% were seen once. The CDR3 runs to 13 residues. Trimming cost V 3 bases and J 2 bases, with 9 bases left between them. In germline, CDR1 is SQVTM, CDR2 ANQGSEA. The TCR sequence derives from a woman aged 40 to 50 in good health and CMV-seronegative. What was sequenced was PBMCs. The V gene is TRBV29-1, the J gene TRBJ2-3; weak D call: TRBD2 (6 bases). This chain's CDR3 is CSVERDPTDTQYF. CDR3 coding DNA: TGCAGCGTTGAGCGGGACCCCACAGATACGCAGTATTTT.